This T cell receptor (beta chain) was recovered during a study of identifying expanded T cells in peripheral blood. Study-level results: Differentially abundant clones: approximately 1.3 between replicates, around 16 at roughly 2 weeks, 19 to 20 at four. Clone count variance between roughly two-week samples rose with total template count.

Using immunoSEQ multiplex PCR, the repertoire was profiled, and TCRdb retains in-frame clones only, with some absent. The sample contains about 85,000 clones, around 90% of which appear only once. Collection occurred without any documented infections or immune events in donors. Germline V gene sequence: CDR1 SEHNR, CDR2 FQNEAQ (reference sequence). The CDR3 runs 14 residues. V lost 5 bases and J lost 1, with 11 bases in between. A note on this clone: Its antigen remains unknown.

The clonotype comes from a person between 18 and 75 years old in good health. The sequenced sample consisted of blood. This sequence joins TRBV7-9 and TRBJ1-2, with D perhaps TRBD1 (5 bases). CDR3 amino acids: CASSITGVNYGYTF. In nucleotides, the CDR3 is TGTGCCAGCAGCATAACAGGTGTTAACTATGGCTACACCTTC.